The next 21 T cell receptor beta chains were all read from a single sample in a study of OX40 agonist ivuxolimab in advanced cancers. Method: immunoSEQ multiplex PCR; TCRdb's copy keeps in-frame clones and lacks some. The sample has more than 40,000 clones, roughly 80% seen once. The material was CD4+ or CD8+ T cells sorted from blood, obtained in a trial of the OX40 agonist ivuxolimab. The receptor source for this set is an adult with an advanced solid tumor such as melanoma, head and neck, liver or kidney cancer.

The chain employs TRBV4-3 and TRBJ2-3; D remains ambiguous. The CDR3 spans 16 residues. Per the germline V gene, CDR1 is LGHNA and CDR2 is YSLEER. V gave up 0 bases and J gave up 4 bases, with 14 bases separating them. In DNA form, the CDR3 reads TGCGCCAGCAGCCAAGAAGAAGGCTCTGGGGCAGATACGCAGTATTTT. Encoded protein: CASSQEEGSGADTQYF.

This chain links TRBV4-1 with TRBJ1-6; D not certain. CDR1 MGHRA and CDR2 YSYEKL come from the germline V gene. CDR3 size: 15 residues. Trimming left V 4 bases short and J 0 bases short, with 7 bases between. The DNA for the CDR3 is TGCGCCAGCAGCCGTACGAGCTCCTATAATTCACCCCTCCACTTT. This sequence encodes CASSRTSSYNSPLHF.

Only one count was recorded for this clone. The chain links TRBV9 to TRBJ2-5; TRBD1 is a possible D gene (5 bases). The CDR3 covers 14 residues. Germline V gene sequence: CDR1 SGDLS, CDR2 YYNGEE. Trimming left V 0 bases short and J 4 bases short, with 10 bases between. The CDR3 DNA follows: TGTGCCAGCAGCGTAGGGGGCTTACGAGAGACCCAGTACTTC. Translating gives CASSVGGLRETQYF.

This clone has just a few counts. The J gene is TRBJ2-1, the V gene TRBV6-4; 9 nucleotides match TRBD2. CDR3 size: 15 residues. The germline V gene encodes CDR1 MRHNA and CDR2 SNTAGT. J was trimmed by 0 bases and V by 3 bases; bases with no gene match: 0. This chain's CDR3 is CASSEREGSYNEQFF. CDR3 coding DNA: TGTGCCAGCAGTGAGCGGGAGGGCTCCTACAATGAGCAGTTCTTC.

This chain connects TRBV4-2 to TRBJ2-7; TRBD2 aligns across 15 bases. Germline CDR1 and CDR2: LGHNA and YNFKEQ. V lost 1 base to trimming and J lost 7 bases; unmatched junction nucleotides: 11. The CDR3 runs to 18 residues. CDR3 in DNA: TGTGCCAGCAGCCAAGGTGGACTAGCGGGGGGGCTCTTCGAAGAGCAGTACTTC. It yields the protein CASSQGGLAGGLFEEQYF.

This chain connects TRBV27 to TRBJ2-7, with TRBD1 matching over 11 bases. The germline CDR1 and CDR2 sequences are MNHEY and SMNVEV (reference sequence). This CDR3 is 15 amino acids long. The V and J ends lost 6 bases and 1 base, in that order; junction bases with no gene match: 5. This chain's CDR3 is CASRRTGGRSYEQYF. Written as DNA, the CDR3 is TGTGCCAGCAGAAGGACAGGGGGCCGGTCCTACGAGCAGTACTTC.

This chain links TRBV21-1 with TRBJ2-2; the listed D gene, TRBD1, was not tested against the DNA. TRBV21-1 is annotated as a pseudogene. The CDR3 loop spans 17 amino acids. CDR3 nucleotides: TGTGCCAGCAGCAAAGATATGTCAGGGGGTTGGTCCGGGGAGCTGTTTTTT. Its translation: CASSKDMSGGWSGELFF.

The chain joins TRBV29-1 to TRBJ2-1, with D possibly being TRBD1 (5 bases). V lost 7 bases and J 0 bases, leaving 19 bases between the germline ends. The CDR3 loop spans 16 amino acids. Germline assignment: CDR1 SQVTM and CDR2 ANQGSEA. The CDR3 coding sequence is TGCAGCGCTCCTGGGTTGACCGACAGCTCCTACAATGAGCAGTTCTTC. It is translated as CSAPGLTDSSYNEQFF.

A single count supports this clone. This chain connects TRBV2 to TRBJ2-1; 13 nucleotides line up with TRBD2. The V gene's germline CDR1 is SNHLY and CDR2 FYNNEI. Unmatched junction bases numbered 5, after V lost 7 bases and J lost 2 bases. The CDR3 is 16 amino acids. In nucleotides, the CDR3 is TGTGCCAGCAAAGGACTAGCGGGAGCGGCCTACAATGAGCAGTTCTTC. Its protein product is CASKGLAGAAYNEQFF. Full variable domain (remainder filled in from reference TRBV2 and TRBJ2-1): EPEVTQTPSHQVTQMGQEVILRCVPISNHLYFYWYRQILGQKVEFLVSFYNNEISEKSEIFDDQFSVERPDGSNFTLKIRSTKLEDSAMYFCASKGLAGAAYNEQFFGPGTRLTVL.

This sequence joins TRBV4-1 and TRBJ2-5; TRBD2 is a possible D gene (5 bases). Matching the DNA end better, TRBJ2-7 makes the J call doubtful. The CDR3 is 14 amino acids. CDR1 and CDR2 (germline): MGHRA, YSYEKL. Here the CDR3 reads CASSPRAGSYEQYF. The CDR3 DNA reads as TGCGCCAGCAGCCCTAGGGCGGGCAGCTACGAGCAGTACTTC.

The chain links TRBV30 to TRBJ2-1; D is perhaps TRBD1 or TRBD2 (5 bases each). Trimming stripped 2 bases from V and 4 bases from J, with 12 bases between. Germline V gene lookup returns CDR1 GTSNPN and CDR2 SVGIG (reference sequence). This CDR3 region has 14 residues. CDR3 sequence reads: CAWSTDSGYNEQFF. The CDR3 DNA sequence: TGTGCCTGGAGTACCGACAGCGGTTACAATGAGCAGTTCTTC.

As to this clone: This sample also contains other DNA sequences that code for the same CDR3. This sequence joins TRBV7-6 and TRBJ2-3; tentatively, D is TRBD2 (5 bases). Trimming stripped 3 bases from V and 1 base from J, with 8 bases between. Looked up from germline, CDR1 is SGHVS and CDR2 is FNYEAQ. CDR3 length equals 14 residues. The CDR3 bases are TGTGCCAGCAGCTTGAGCGGTGGCACAGATACGCAGTATTTT. It translates to CASSLSGGTDTQYF.

The chain recombines TRBV19 with TRBJ1-5; 7 bases align to TRBD1. Looked up from germline, CDR1 is LNHDA and CDR2 is SQIVND (reference sequence). This CDR3 contains 15 residues. Trimming at V came to 0 bases and at J to 7 bases, leaving 6 bases not matched to a gene. The DNA of the CDR3 is TGTGCCAGTAGTATAGATCGAGGGGGCCGGCAGCCCCAGCATTTT. Translation gives CASSIDRGGRQPQHF.

The rearrangement joins TRBV9 to TRBJ2-1, with D uncertain. Germline V CDR1 and CDR2: SGDLS, YYNGEE. The CDR3 has 15 amino acids. Trimming left V 1 base short and J 9 bases short, with 17 bases between. The CDR3 bases are TGTGCCAGCAGCGTATTTCTGGTATCGGTTGGTGAGCAGTTCTTC. Translation gives CASSVFLVSVGEQFF.

This clone is deemed medium-sized. V and J are TRBV4-1 and TRBJ2-7; a weak D match, TRBD2 (5 bases). This CDR3 region has 13 residues. CDR1 is MGHRA and CDR2 is YSYEKL in the germline V gene. The V gene lost 4 bases and the J gene lost 6 bases, with 13 bases spanning the gap. The CDR3 DNA is TGCGCCAGCAGCCCCGAGGGAGTCGGCGAGCAGTACTTC. Translated, it gives CASSPEGVGEQYF.

The chain joins TRBV14 to TRBJ2-7; D gene unclear. The CDR3 is made up of 13 amino acids. Trimming left V 4 bases short and J 1 base short, with 8 bases between. Germline CDR1 is SGHDN and CDR2 is FVKESK. This chain's CDR3 is CASSPTSSYEQYF. The CDR3 coding sequence is TGTGCCAGCAGCCCGACGAGTTCCTACGAGCAGTACTTC.

The chain links TRBV9 to TRBJ2-1; 10 bases agree with TRBD2. Trimming at V came to 2 bases and at J to 9 bases, leaving 11 bases not matched to a gene. The germline V gene encodes CDR1 SGDLS and CDR2 YYNGEE. The CDR3 has 16 residues. Here the CDR3 reads CASSVGLAGVRAEQFF. The CDR3 bases are TGTGCCAGCAGCGTCGGGCTAGCGGGAGTTCGGGCTGAGCAGTTCTTC.

This chain joins TRBV7-9 and TRBJ1-3, with TRBD1 identical over 9 bases. Trimming removed 0 bases from V and 8 bases from J; junction bases left unmatched: 8. The CDR3 sequence is 16 residues long. From germline, CDR1 is SEHNR and CDR2 FQNEAQ (reference sequence). Here the CDR3 reads CASSLAQTGGLDTIYF. The CDR3 nucleotides are TGTGCCAGCAGCTTAGCCCAAACAGGGGGCTTGGACACCATATATTTT.

The chain combines TRBV9 with TRBJ2-3; 7 bases agree with TRBD1. Germline V gene lookup returns CDR1 SGDLS and CDR2 YYNGEE. The V gene end was trimmed by 4 bases and the J gene end by 4 bases; junction bases not matched to a gene: 12. The CDR3 spans 16 residues. CDR3 protein: CASSIASGGIADTQYF. The CDR3 coding sequence is TGTGCCAGCAGCATCGCTTCAGGGGGAATCGCAGATACGCAGTATTTT.

For this clone: An end of the junction does not agree with germline; a read error may underlie this. The gene calls are TRBV7-7 and TRBJ2-5; possibly TRBD1 for D (5 bases). This CDR3 spans 15 amino acids. CDR1 SSHAT and CDR2 FNYEAQ come from the germline V gene (reference sequence). CDR3 sequence: CASSLLDRAQETQYF. CDR3 nucleotides: TGTGCTAGCAGCTTATTAGACAGAGCTCAAGAGACCCAGTACTTC.

The chain has TRBV28 and TRBJ2-7; D call uncertain. Germline V lookup: CDR1 MDHEN, CDR2 SYDVKM. This CDR3 is built from 13 residues. Trimming took 3 bases from V and 4 from J, leaving 10 bases between them. The CDR3 DNA sequence: TGTGCCAGCAGTTTGCTCCCCCGTTACGAGCAGTACTTC. It translates to CASSLLPRYEQYF.